This TCR beta chain was recorded in a study of quantifying T cell responses using KT2 cells. Study summary: RNA was reverse transcribed with TCR alpha and beta constant-region primers. Study results and caveats: KT2 sequences were detected down to about one KT2 cell per 100,000 PBMC.

This clonotype was seen at least ten times. No antigen is known for it. The sample is PBMC spiked with counted cells of clone KT2. A range of KT2-to-PBMC ratios was made using fixed PBMC numbers. Each cDNA got a UMI-containing oligo ligated at its 3' end. The first PCR ran 3 to 5 cycles with an equimolar RC1.1 and RC1.2 beta primer mix. One entry per CDR3 protein results from TCRdb running MiXCR on the UMI-ligation and nested PCR reads. The sample includes some 43,000 distinct CDR3 sequences, approximately 17% seen only once; the top ten take less than 50%. The germline V gene encodes CDR1 SGHDN and CDR2 FVKESK. The CDR3 totals 15 residues. Trimming shortened V by 1 base and J by 6 bases, and 16 bases separated the two germline ends.

This clonotype was obtained from a human donor. V gene TRBV14 combines with J gene TRBJ2-7; a possible D gene is TRBD1 (6 bases). The specimen was PBMCs spiked with cells of the T cell clone KT2. This chain's CDR3 is CASSQVGSNRAEQYF. CDR3 in DNA: TGTGCCAGCAGCCAAGTTGGATCAAACAGGGCCGAGCAGTACTTC.